This TCR beta chain was sequenced during a study of graft-versus-host responses after intestinal transplantation. Across the study: Those transplanted obtained multivisceral, liver-intestinal, or isolated intestinal grafts.

A note on this clone: Its antigen is unknown.

V gave up 3 bases and J gave up 3 bases; unmatched junction bases: 7. Germline CDR1 MNHNS, CDR2 SASEGT. The CDR3 has 15 residues. TCRdb's copy holds only in-frame clones and misses some; the assay was immunoSEQ multiplex PCR. The table has over 40,000 clones, approximately 84% seen once. This TCR derives from a human donor who was the organ donor for an intestinal transplant. The chain uses TRBV6-1 and TRBJ2-7, with TRBD1 matching over 8 bases. The specimen comprised unstimulated CD4+ T cells sorted from spleen or lymph node cells, sampled before transplant. As DNA, the CDR3 is TGTGCCAGCAGTGACCGGACAGGGATCATCTACGAGCAGTACTTC. It encodes CASSDRTGIIYEQYF.